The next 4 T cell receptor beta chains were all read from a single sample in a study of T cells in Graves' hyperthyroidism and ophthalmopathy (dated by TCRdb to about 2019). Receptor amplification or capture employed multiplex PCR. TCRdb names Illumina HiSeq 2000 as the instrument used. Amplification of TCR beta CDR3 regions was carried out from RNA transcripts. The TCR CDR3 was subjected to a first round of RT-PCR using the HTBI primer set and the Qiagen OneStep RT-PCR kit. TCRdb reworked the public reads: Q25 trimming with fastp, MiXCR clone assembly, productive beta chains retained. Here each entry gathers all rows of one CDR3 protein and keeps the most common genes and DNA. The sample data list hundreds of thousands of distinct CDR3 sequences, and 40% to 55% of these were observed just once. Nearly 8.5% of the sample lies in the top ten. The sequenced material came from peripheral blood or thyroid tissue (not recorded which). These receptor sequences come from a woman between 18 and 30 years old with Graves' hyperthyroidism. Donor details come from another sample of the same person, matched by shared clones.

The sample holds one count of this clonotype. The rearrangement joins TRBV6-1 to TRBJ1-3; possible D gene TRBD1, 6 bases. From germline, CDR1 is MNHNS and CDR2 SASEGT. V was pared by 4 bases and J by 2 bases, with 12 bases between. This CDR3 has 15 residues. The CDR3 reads CASSVTGTPGNTIYF. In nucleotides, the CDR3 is TGTGCCAGCAGTGTCACAGGGACACCTGGAAACACCATATATTTT.

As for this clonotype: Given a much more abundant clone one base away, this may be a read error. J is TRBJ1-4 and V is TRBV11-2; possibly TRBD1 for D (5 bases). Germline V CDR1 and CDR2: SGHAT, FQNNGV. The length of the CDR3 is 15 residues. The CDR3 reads CASSRGRTTGEKLCF. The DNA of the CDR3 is TGTGCCAGCAGCCGCGGCAGGACGACGGGGGAAAAACTGTGTTTT.

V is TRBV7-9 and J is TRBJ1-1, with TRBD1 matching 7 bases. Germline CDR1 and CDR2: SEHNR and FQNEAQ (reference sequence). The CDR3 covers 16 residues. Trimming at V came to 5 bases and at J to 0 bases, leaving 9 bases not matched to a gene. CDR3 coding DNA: TGTGCCAGCAGCCCCCTGACAGGGTACATGAACACTGAAGCTTTCTTT. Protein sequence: CASSPLTGYMNTEAFF.

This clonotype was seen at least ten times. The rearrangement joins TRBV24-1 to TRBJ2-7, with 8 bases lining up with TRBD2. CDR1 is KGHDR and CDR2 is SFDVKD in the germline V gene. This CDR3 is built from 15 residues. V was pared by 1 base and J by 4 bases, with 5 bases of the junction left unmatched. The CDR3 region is CATSDLAGDRYEQYF. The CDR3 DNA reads TGTGCCACCAGTGATTTAGCGGGAGATAGGTACGAGCAGTACTTC.